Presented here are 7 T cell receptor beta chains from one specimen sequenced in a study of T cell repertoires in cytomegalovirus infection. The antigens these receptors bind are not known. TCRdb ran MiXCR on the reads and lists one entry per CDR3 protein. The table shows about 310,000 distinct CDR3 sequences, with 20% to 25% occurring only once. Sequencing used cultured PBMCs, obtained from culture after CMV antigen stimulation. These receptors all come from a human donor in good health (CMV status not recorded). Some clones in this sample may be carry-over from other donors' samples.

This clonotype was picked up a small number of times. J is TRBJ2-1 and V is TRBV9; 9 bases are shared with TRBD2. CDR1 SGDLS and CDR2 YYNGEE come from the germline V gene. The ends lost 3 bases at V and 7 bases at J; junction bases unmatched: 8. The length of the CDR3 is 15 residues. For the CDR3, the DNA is TGTGCCAGCAGCGACGGGACTAGCAGCCGAAATGAGCAGTTCTTC. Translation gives CASSDGTSSRNEQFF.

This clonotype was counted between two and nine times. The CDR3 region has the DNA TGTGCCAGCAGCTTAGCCCCGGCAGGAAGCACAGATACGCAGTATTTT. Its protein is CASSLAPAGSTDTQYF. The chain is built from TRBV7-2 and TRBJ2-3; D is ambiguous. CDR1 SGHTA and CDR2 FQGNSA come from the germline V gene. The CDR3 totals 16 residues. Trimming removed 0 bases at V and 0 bases at J, with 10 bases between.

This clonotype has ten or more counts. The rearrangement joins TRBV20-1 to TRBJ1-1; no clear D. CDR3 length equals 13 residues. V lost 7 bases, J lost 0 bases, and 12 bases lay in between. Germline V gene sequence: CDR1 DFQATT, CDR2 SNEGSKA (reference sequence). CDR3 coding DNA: TGCAGTGTCCCCACGGATGTGAACACTGAAGCTTTCTTT. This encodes CSVPTDVNTEAFF.

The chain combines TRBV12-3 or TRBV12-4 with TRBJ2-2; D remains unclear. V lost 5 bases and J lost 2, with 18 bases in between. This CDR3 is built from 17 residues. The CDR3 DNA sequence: TGTGCCAGCAGTCCCCGGACGGTCGTCAAAAACACCGGGGAGCTGTTTTTT. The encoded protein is CASSPRTVVKNTGELFF.

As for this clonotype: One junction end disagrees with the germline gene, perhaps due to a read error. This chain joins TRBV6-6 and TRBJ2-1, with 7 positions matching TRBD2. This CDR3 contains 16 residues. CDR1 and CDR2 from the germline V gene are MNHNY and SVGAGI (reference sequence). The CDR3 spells CSSNKDSGRGRNEQFF. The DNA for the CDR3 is TGTTCCAGCAATAAAGATAGCGGGCGAGGGAGGAATGAGCAGTTCTTC.

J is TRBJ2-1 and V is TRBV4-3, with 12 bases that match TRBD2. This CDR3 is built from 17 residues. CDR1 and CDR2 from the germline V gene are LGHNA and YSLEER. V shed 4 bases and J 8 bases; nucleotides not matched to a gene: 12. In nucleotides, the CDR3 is TGCGCCAGCAGCCTCCAGACGACTAGCGGGAGCTTTCATGAGCAGTTCTTC. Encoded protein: CASSLQTTSGSFHEQFF.

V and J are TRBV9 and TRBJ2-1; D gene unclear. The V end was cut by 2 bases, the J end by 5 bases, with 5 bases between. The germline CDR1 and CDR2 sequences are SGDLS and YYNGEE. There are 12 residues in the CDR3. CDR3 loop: CASSVENNEQFF. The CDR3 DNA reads TGTGCCAGCAGCGTGGAAAACAATGAGCAGTTCTTC.